A single sample gave rise to the 31 T cell receptor beta chains below, sequenced in a study of vaccination effects on CD4 cells after COVID-19. No cognate antigen is known for these TCRs. Sequencing was performed with immunoSEQ multiplex PCR; in TCRdb, only in-frame clones are kept and a portion is missing. The sample has tens of thousands of clones, 72% seen once. Culture lasted approximately 10 days before CD4+ T cell isolation. The material was CD4+ T cells from PBMCs cultured without peptide, obtained before COVID-19 vaccination. Every receptor here comes from a human donor who had a prior SARS-CoV-2 infection.

The V call is TRBV7-8, the J call TRBJ2-7; the D call may be TRBD1 or TRBD2 (5 bases each). Trimming left V 1 base short and J 7 bases short, with 23 bases between. CDR3 length: 17 residues. CDR1 is SGHVS, CDR2 FQNEAQ, per germline. The CDR3 region is CASSLVLGTPFRTEQYF. The CDR3 DNA follows: TGTGCCAGCAGCTTAGTCCTCGGGACCCCTTTTAGAACGGAGCAGTACTTC. The entire variable domain, with the rest obtained from reference TRBV7-8 and TRBJ2-7, is as follows: GAGVSQSPRYKVAKRGQDVALRCDPISGHVSLFWYQQALGQGPEFLTYFQNEAQLDKSGLPSDRFFAERPEGSVSTLKIQRTQQEDSAVYLCASSLVLGTPFRTEQYFGPGTRLTVT.

This rearrangement joins TRBV18 to TRBJ2-7; 9 bases line up with TRBD1. The CDR3 totals 15 residues. Germline trimming cut 4 bases from V and 8 bases from J; bases unmatched to any gene: 12. Germline V gene lookup returns CDR1 KGHSH and CDR2 LQKENI. CDR3: CASSLSPGQGGKQYF. In DNA form, the CDR3 reads TGTGCCAGCTCACTTTCGCCGGGACAGGGCGGCAAGCAGTACTTC.

The gene calls are TRBV5-1 and TRBJ2-1, with TRBD1 matching over 9 bases. V shed 3 bases and J 7 bases; nucleotides not matched to a gene: 5. The CDR3 loop spans 14 amino acids. Germline CDR1 is SGHRS and CDR2 is YFSETQ. CDR3 in amino acids: CASSSWDRENEQFF. The CDR3 DNA reads TGCGCCAGCAGCTCATGGGACAGGGAAAATGAGCAGTTCTTC.

This clone was counted once. This chain connects TRBV11-2 to TRBJ2-3, with D perhaps matching TRBD2 (6 bases). The germline CDR1 and CDR2 sequences are SGHAT and FQNNGV. V was clipped by 1 base and J by 8 bases, with 13 bases between them. The CDR3 is made up of 14 amino acids. The CDR3 bases are TGTGCCAGCAGCTTAGCGCGCCAGGGAGGTACGCAGTATTTT. Its translation is CASSLARQGGTQYF. The whole variable domain, remainder taken from reference TRBV11-2 and TRBJ2-3, is EAGVAQSPRYKIIEKRQSVAFWCNPISGHATLYWYQQILGQGPKLLIQFQNNGVVDDSQLPKDRFSAERLKGVDSTLKIQPAKLEDSAVYLCASSLARQGGTQYFGPGTRLTVL.

This rearrangement joins TRBV24-1 to TRBJ2-3; TRBD1 matches 8 bases. The V segment lost 4 bases and the J segment 0 bases; nucleotides outside the gene matches: 5. CDR1 is KGHDR and CDR2 is SFDVKD in the germline V gene. The CDR3 contains 16 residues. The chain's CDR3 is CATSDTGQGSTDTQYF. The CDR3, as DNA: TGTGCCACCAGTGACACAGGACAGGGTAGCACAGATACGCAGTATTTT.

The V call is TRBV27, the J call TRBJ2-7; no firm D call. From germline, CDR1 is MNHEY and CDR2 SMNVEV (reference sequence). This CDR3 comprises 16 residues. V was pared by 2 bases and J by 1 base, with 15 bases between. The CDR3 bases are TGTGCCAGCAGTTTAAGTACAGTAGAGAGTTCCTACGAGCAGTACTTC. Protein sequence: CASSLSTVESSYEQYF.

This chain joins TRBV15 and TRBJ1-2; 12 nucleotides line up with TRBD1. Germline V gene lookup returns CDR1 LNHNV and CDR2 YYDKDF (reference sequence). Trimming at V came to 4 bases and at J to 4 bases, leaving 7 bases not matched to a gene. The CDR3 length is 16 residues. The CDR3 is CATSTPGQGALYGYTF. DNA of the CDR3: TGTGCCACCAGCACCCCGGGACAGGGGGCCCTCTATGGCTACACCTTC.

The chain employs TRBV2 and TRBJ2-5; D uncertain. The CDR3 has 14 amino acids. Trimming removed 2 bases from V and 6 bases from J, with 13 bases in between. In germline, CDR1 is SNHLY, CDR2 FYNNEI. CDR3 in amino acids: CASSETFAIQTQYF. CDR3 coding DNA: TGTGCCAGCAGTGAAACCTTCGCCATCCAGACCCAGTACTTC.

The rearrangement joins TRBV25-1 to TRBJ2-2, with 8 bases that match TRBD1. V was clipped by 1 base and J by 2 bases; unmatched bases: 3. The CDR3 length is 16 residues. Germline-derived CDR1 and CDR2 are MGHDK and SYGVNS. The CDR3 here is CASSELGTGNTGELFF. In nucleotides, the CDR3 is TGTGCCAGCAGTGAATTAGGGACAGGAAACACCGGGGAGCTGTTTTTT.

CDR3 loop: CASSETGWGTGFGEQYF. The CDR3 DNA sequence: TGTGCCAGCAGTGAAACGGGATGGGGGACAGGGTTCGGCGAGCAGTACTTC. V and J are TRBV2 and TRBJ2-7; TRBD1 agrees at 9 bases. The CDR3 consists of 17 residues. Germline CDR1 reads SNHLY; CDR2 reads FYNNEI. V lost 2 bases and J lost 6; bases outside the gene matches: 14.

V usage is TRBV5-4 and J usage is TRBJ1-1, with 7 bases identical to TRBD1. The germline gives CDR1 SGHNT, CDR2 YYREEE (reference sequence). There are 17 residues in the CDR3. J was trimmed by 0 bases and V by 7 bases; bases with no gene match: 15. This chain's CDR3 is CASETPGTASLNTEAFF. CDR3 bases: TGTGCCAGCGAAACTCCCGGGACAGCTTCACTGAACACTGAAGCTTTCTTT.

V is TRBV7-2 and J is TRBJ2-2, with 9 nucleotides matching TRBD1. V trimming: 3 bases; J trimming: 5 bases; junction bases outside the gene matches: 10. CDR1 and CDR2 (germline): SGHTA, FQGNSA. The CDR3 loop spans 17 amino acids. CDR3 sequence: CASSLMKAGTGTGELFF. The DNA of the CDR3 is TGTGCCAGCAGCTTGATGAAAGCTGGGACAGGGACCGGGGAGCTGTTTTTT.

The V call is TRBV24-1, the J call TRBJ2-3, with 9 bases identical to TRBD1. The CDR3 is 17 amino acids. Germline-derived CDR1 and CDR2 are KGHDR and SFDVKD. V gave up 0 bases and J gave up 1 base; unmatched junction bases: 4. In nucleotides, the CDR3 is TGTGCCACCAGTGATTTGCGGACAGGGGCCCGCACAGATACGCAGTATTTT. It codes for CATSDLRTGARTDTQYF.

This clone was seen only a few times. The rearrangement joins TRBV6-1 to TRBJ1-2, with D possibly matching TRBD1 (5 bases). Trimming stripped 4 bases from V and 4 bases from J, with 22 bases between. This CDR3 region has 17 residues. Germline V lookup: CDR1 MNHNS, CDR2 SASEGT. The DNA of the CDR3 is TGTGCCAGCAGTGGGAACGGGACCACACCACGCCTCTATGGCTACACCTTC. It encodes CASSGNGTTPRLYGYTF.

This sequence joins TRBV5-6 and TRBJ1-4; D is perhaps TRBD1 (5 bases). The CDR3 has 13 residues. Looked up from germline, CDR1 is SGHDT and CDR2 is YYEEEE. The germline V and J ends were trimmed by 4 bases and 8 bases, with 12 bases remaining between them. This CDR3 reads CASSPGLLEKLFF. In nucleotides, the CDR3 is TGTGCCAGCAGCCCAGGGTTGTTAGAAAAACTGTTTTTT.

A remark on this clone: This sample includes further DNA sequences coding for the same CDR3. The CDR3 coding sequence is TGTGCCAGCAGCCCATCCTACGAGCAGTACTTC. Translation gives CASSPSYEQYF. The chain uses TRBV7-9 and TRBJ2-7; D unresolved. Germline-derived CDR1 and CDR2 are SEHNR and FQNEAQ (reference sequence). The V gene lost 5 bases and the J gene lost 1 base, with 3 bases spanning the gap. CDR3 size: 11 residues.

This sequence joins TRBV6-6 and TRBJ1-2; 7 nucleotides match TRBD1. Germline CDR1 and CDR2: MNHNY and SVGAGI (reference sequence). Trimming at V came to 5 bases and at J to 4 bases, leaving 19 bases not matched to a gene. The CDR3 has 18 amino acids. The CDR3 loop reads CASSHQSVHEEGAYGYTF. Written as DNA, the CDR3 is TGTGCCAGCAGTCACCAGTCAGTTCACGAGGAGGGGGCCTATGGCTACACCTTC.

This chain links TRBV7-3 with TRBJ1-1; 12 bases match TRBD1. Losses at the gene ends were 5 bases for V and 3 bases for J; bases not matched to a gene: 16. Looked up from germline, CDR1 is SGHTA and CDR2 is FQGTGA. CDR3 length equals 19 residues. The CDR3 here is CASSAHRDRGRPMYTEAFF. The CDR3 region has the DNA TGTGCCAGCAGCGCACACCGGGACAGGGGGCGCCCCATGTACACTGAAGCTTTCTTT.

This chain uses TRBV30 with TRBJ2-7; TRBD2 matches at 12 bases. Trimming took 4 bases from V and 7 from J; bases not matched to a gene: 14. Germline loops: CDR1 GTSNPN, CDR2 SVGIG (reference sequence). The CDR3 has 16 residues. In DNA, the CDR3 is TGTGCCTGGAATCTAGCGGGAGGGCCTTACGAGGGGGAGCAGTACTTC. Amino acid sequence: CAWNLAGGPYEGEQYF.

This clone appeared a few times. The V and J genes are TRBV2 and TRBJ2-7; no clear D gene. With 4 bases removed from V and 4 bases from J, the gap between germline ends came to 5 bases. Germline CDR1 and CDR2: SNHLY and FYNNEI. The CDR3 has 11 amino acids. DNA for the CDR3: TGTGCCAGCAGTGTGTTTTACGAGCAGTACTTC. It translates to CASSVFYEQYF.

V usage is TRBV30 and J usage is TRBJ2-7; no clear D. This CDR3 is 11 amino acids long. Per germline, CDR1 GTSNPN and CDR2 SVGIG (reference sequence). Trimming shortened V by 2 bases and J by 6 bases, and 8 bases separated the two germline ends. The chain's CDR3 is CAWSYATEQYF. CDR3 coding DNA: TGTGCCTGGAGTTACGCGACCGAGCAGTACTTC. Full variable domain (outside the CDR3, taken from reference TRBV30 and TRBJ2-7): SQTIHQWPATLVQPVGSPLSLECTVEGTSNPNLYWYRQAAGRGLQLLFYSVGIGQISSEVPQNLSASRPQDRQFILSSKKLLLSDSGFYLCAWSYATEQYFGPGTRLTVT.

The chain couples TRBV5-1 to TRBJ2-7, with unresolved D. The V and J ends lost 2 bases and 6 bases respectively, with 21 bases between them. CDR1 is SGHRS, CDR2 YFSETQ, per germline. The CDR3 runs to 16 residues. CDR3 residues: CASSFQPQFAPSEQYF. The CDR3 DNA reads TGCGCCAGCAGCTTCCAACCTCAGTTCGCCCCCTCCGAGCAGTACTTC. Supplemented by reference TRBV5-1 and TRBJ2-7, the full variable domain reads KAGVTQTPRYLIKTRGQQVTLSCSPISGHRSVSWYQQTPGQGLQFLFEYFSETQRNKGNFPGRFSGRQFSNSRSEMNVSTLELGDSALYLCASSFQPQFAPSEQYFGPGTRLTVT.

The chain couples TRBV2 to TRBJ1-1; the D is unclear. Germline V gene data show CDR1 as SNHLY and CDR2 as FYNNEI. The CDR3 extends over 12 amino acids. V lost 0 bases, J lost 7 bases, and 6 bases lay in between. Here the CDR3 reads CASSEAGREAFF. CDR3 DNA sequence: TGTGCCAGCAGTGAAGCAGGCCGTGAAGCTTTCTTT. Complete variable domain (other parts from reference TRBV2 and TRBJ1-1): EPEVTQTPSHQVTQMGQEVILRCVPISNHLYFYWYRQILGQKVEFLVSFYNNEISEKSEIFDDQFSVERPDGSNFTLKIRSTKLEDSAMYFCASSEAGREAFFGQGTRLTVV.

This clone was detected once. The chain employs TRBV9 and TRBJ1-2; D call uncertain. CDR3 size: 14 residues. V dropped 0 bases and J dropped 3 bases, with 9 bases sitting between them. Per the germline V gene, CDR1 is SGDLS and CDR2 is YYNGEE. CDR3: CASSVGGQDYGYTF. Written as DNA, the CDR3 is TGTGCCAGCAGCGTAGGAGGGCAGGACTATGGCTACACCTTC.

J is TRBJ2-3 and V is TRBV5-1; D not certain. The V end lost 0 bases, the J end lost 3 bases, and 8 bases lay between the germline ends. The CDR3 covers 14 residues. CDR1 SGHRS and CDR2 YFSETQ come from the germline V gene. The CDR3 DNA reads TGCGCCAGCAGCTTGGTCCAAAAAACAGATACGCAGTATTTT. Protein product: CASSLVQKTDTQYF.

This clone was seen more than once but under ten times. The V and J genes are TRBV6-5 and TRBJ2-1; possibly TRBD1 or TRBD2 for D (5 bases each). There are 14 residues in the CDR3. Between the trimmed V and J ends, which lost 5 bases and 9 bases, there was a span of 17 bases. The germline gives CDR1 MNHEY, CDR2 SVGAGI. The CDR3: CASSTSWGSGEQFF. The CDR3 region has the DNA TGTGCCAGCAGTACCTCTTGGGGGAGCGGTGAGCAGTTCTTC.

V usage is TRBV28 and J usage is TRBJ2-7; TRBD2 matches at 11 bases. Trimming at V came to 5 bases and at J to 3 bases, leaving 24 bases not matched to a gene. Per germline, CDR1 MDHEN and CDR2 SYDVKM. This CDR3 is 21 amino acids long. CDR3 residues: CASSPPPATSGAPVSFYEQYF. In nucleotides, the CDR3 is TGTGCCAGCAGTCCACCCCCAGCGACTAGCGGGGCCCCCGTGTCATTCTACGAGCAGTACTTC.

The chain joins TRBV18 to TRBJ1-2; the D gene is possibly TRBD1 (5 bases). Germline CDR1 KGHSH, CDR2 LQKENI. This CDR3 region has 16 residues. The ends were cut back, 1 base at V and 0 bases at J, with 12 bases in the middle. Here the CDR3 reads CASSPRTGETNYGYTF. Here the CDR3 DNA reads TGTGCCAGCTCACCACGCACAGGAGAAACTAACTATGGCTACACCTTC.

The V and J genes are TRBV6-1 and TRBJ1-5, with TRBD1 as a possible D gene (5 bases). The V end was cut by 0 bases, the J end by 7 bases, with 16 bases between. Germline CDR1 reads MNHNS; CDR2 reads SASEGT. This CDR3 contains 16 residues. The CDR3 sequence is CASSEAPGQGWQPQHF. CDR3 in DNA: TGTGCCAGCAGTGAAGCGCCGGGGCAGGGATGGCAGCCCCAGCATTTT.

The V call is TRBV15, the J call TRBJ2-3; D is unresolved. This CDR3 has 14 residues. The V gene lost 3 bases and the J gene lost 0 bases, with 7 bases spanning the gap. Germline assignment: CDR1 LNHNV and CDR2 YYDKDF (reference sequence). CDR3 sequence (DNA): TGTGCCACCAGCAGGCCAGATAGCACAGATACGCAGTATTTT. It codes for CATSRPDSTDTQYF. The full variable domain, in which reference TRBV15 and TRBJ2-3 provide the parts outside the CDR3, is DAMVIQNPRYQVTQFGKPVTLSCSQTLNHNVMYWYQQKSSQAPKLLFHYYDKDFNNEADTPDNFQSRRPNTSFCFLDIRSPGLGDTAMYLCATSRPDSTDTQYFGPGTRLTVL.

The chain is built from TRBV11-1 and TRBJ2-7; 10 bases line up with TRBD1. This CDR3 is 14 amino acids long. Germline CDR1 SGHAT, CDR2 FQDESV (reference sequence). V shed 5 bases and J 7 bases; nucleotides not matched to a gene: 8. The CDR3 is CASSRQGAYEEQYF. The CDR3 DNA reads TGTGCCAGCAGCCGACAGGGGGCCTACGAAGAGCAGTACTTC.